Listed here is a single T cell receptor (beta chain). Its antigen is undetermined. The sample belongs to a study of cytomegalovirus exposure and HLA in healthy donors. The study's findings and limits: The authors enumerated around 150 TCR beta chains as linked to cytomegalovirus.

The CDR3 runs 15 residues. V lost 2 bases and J lost 0; bases outside the gene matches: 1. The germline V gene encodes CDR1 MGHDK and CDR2 SYGVNS. Method: immunoSEQ multiplex PCR; TCRdb's copy keeps in-frame clones and lacks some. The sample lists some 240,000 clones, 75% to 90% occurring once. The sample comprised PBMCs. This receptor was taken from a woman aged 25 to 39 in good health and CMV-seropositive. The chain links TRBV25-1 to TRBJ2-1; 7 nucleotides align to TRBD2. CDR3 DNA: TGTGCCAGCAGTGAACCGGGGGGCTCCTACAATGAGCAGTTCTTC. Protein sequence: CASSEPGGSYNEQFF.